This T cell receptor beta chain was sequenced for a study of blood T cell repertoires in COVID-19. Measured with immunoSEQ multiplex PCR; TCRdb has only the in-frame clones, and not every one. The sample has 250,000 to 300,000 clones, roughly 86% seen once; the top ten hold less than 4.5%. Trimming removed 3 bases from V and 7 bases from J, with 12 bases in between. This CDR3 spans 13 amino acids. In germline, CDR1 is GTSNPN, CDR2 SVGIG (reference sequence). The clonotype originates from a young man with active or convalescent COVID-19. V usage is TRBV30 and J usage is TRBJ1-4; D is perhaps TRBD1 (5 bases). Specimen: peripheral blood. CDR3 nucleotides: TGTGCCTGGAGCCTACCCGGGGGTGAAAAACTGTTTTTT. Encoded protein: CAWSLPGGEKLFF.